The 28 T cell receptor beta chains in this list originate from one sample, sequenced in a study of blood T cells in healthy people across ages. Then a second PCR, running about 6 to 12 cycles, was carried out with a sample-barcoded 5' primer and a J-beta primer mix. TCRdb reanalysed the 5' RACE reads using MiXCR and keeps one entry per CDR3 protein. This sample yields roughly 1,800,000 distinct CDR3 sequences, of which just under 50% are seen a single time; approximately 2.1% belongs to the top ten. Material for sequencing was blood. These receptors originate from a woman in her thirties or forties in good health.

This sequence joins TRBV11-2 and TRBJ2-1; 11 nucleotides line up with TRBD2. The CDR3 sequence is 16 residues long. CDR1 SGHAT and CDR2 FQNNGV come from the germline V gene. The J segment lost 7 bases and the V segment lost 5 bases, leaving 10 bases of the junction unmatched. The DNA for the CDR3 is TGTGCCAGCAGCCTCACTATAGCGGGGGGGCTTAATGAGCAGTTCTTC. It codes for CASSLTIAGGLNEQFF.

This clonotype came up a few times. The J gene is TRBJ1-2, the V gene TRBV4-3; D ambiguous. CDR3 length: 16 residues. V gave up 0 bases and J gave up 4 bases, with 15 bases separating them. CDR1 LGHNA and CDR2 YSLEER come from the germline V gene. CDR3 loop: CASSQESSEDFYGYTF. In nucleotides, the CDR3 is TGCGCCAGCAGCCAAGAGTCGTCCGAGGACTTCTATGGCTACACCTTC.

This clonotype has more than one count but fewer than ten. This chain joins TRBV7-8 and TRBJ2-1; either TRBD1 or TRBD2 may fit D (5 bases each). V was cut by 7 bases and J by 8 bases, with 21 bases left in between. The CDR3 has 15 amino acids. Germline V gene lookup returns CDR1 SGHVS and CDR2 FQNEAQ. The CDR3 DNA reads TGTGCCAGCAAACGCTCCGGACACCCGGAGGATGAGCAGTTCTTC. This codes for CASKRSGHPEDEQFF.

This clonotype was detected a few times. The chain uses TRBV20-1 and TRBJ2-4; the D call may be TRBD1 or TRBD2 (5 bases each). The V end lost 8 bases, the J end lost 3 bases, and 23 bases lay between the germline ends. The CDR3 has 16 residues. From germline, CDR1 is DFQATT and CDR2 SNEGSKA (reference sequence). CDR3 in DNA: TGCAGTCCAGCGAGGGGTAGGACGTTGGGCAAAAACATTCAGTACTTC. It yields the protein CSPARGRTLGKNIQYF.

This clonotype has just a few counts. This rearrangement joins TRBV6-5 to TRBJ1-5; unclear D gene. This CDR3 spans 13 amino acids. The ends were cut back, 7 bases at V and 3 bases at J, with 10 bases in the middle. The germline gives CDR1 MNHEY, CDR2 SVGAGI. CDR3 loop: CASTYSLNQPQHF. CDR3 coding DNA: TGTGCCAGCACCTACAGCCTCAATCAGCCCCAGCATTTT.

The chain links TRBV11-2 to TRBJ2-4; D may be TRBD2 (6 bases). Trimming left V 5 bases short and J 3 bases short, with 20 bases between. From germline, CDR1 is SGHAT and CDR2 FQNNGV. This CDR3 has 17 amino acids. The CDR3 DNA follows: TGTGCCAGCAGCACCCGTTTTGAAGGGGAGGACAAAAACATTCAGTACTTC. Translated, it gives CASSTRFEGEDKNIQYF.

As regards this clonotype: One base away lies a much larger clone, so this may be a sequencing read error. V is TRBV4-3 and J is TRBJ2-5; either TRBD1 or TRBD2 may supply D (5 bases each). Germline loops: CDR1 LGHNA, CDR2 YSLEER. The CDR3 runs 13 residues. The CDR3 loop reads CASGQDGTETQYF. CDR3 DNA sequence: TGCGCCAGCGGCCAAGACGGGACAGAGACCCAGTACTTC.

The genes are TRBV24-1 and TRBJ2-3; 7 nucleotides line up with TRBD1. The CDR3 runs 16 residues. The J segment lost 1 base and the V segment lost 3 bases, leaving 6 bases of the junction unmatched. CDR1 is KGHDR, CDR2 SFDVKD, per germline. The CDR3 nucleotides are TGTGCCACCAGTGATCCGCAGGGGGTCGGCACAGATACGCAGTATTTT. It encodes CATSDPQGVGTDTQYF.

This rearrangement joins TRBV7-2 to TRBJ2-1, with D tentatively TRBD1 (8 bases). V gave up 6 bases and J gave up 8 bases, with 23 bases separating them. CDR3 length: 16 amino acids. Germline V CDR1 and CDR2: SGHTA, FQGNSA. CDR3 protein: CASRLLGQGLRDEQFF. The DNA of the CDR3 is TGTGCCAGCAGACTACTAGGACAGGGACTACGGGATGAGCAGTTCTTC.

J is TRBJ2-1 and V is TRBV27; 12 bases line up with TRBD2. V gave up 4 bases and J gave up 12 bases; unmatched junction bases: 10. This CDR3 has 15 amino acids. Germline CDR1 is MNHEY and CDR2 is SMNVEV (reference sequence). Here the CDR3 reads CASSSLTSGGVRQFF. The CDR3 DNA follows: TGTGCCAGCAGTTCCTTGACTAGCGGGGGCGTGAGGCAGTTCTTC.

The V and J genes are TRBV7-2 and TRBJ2-7; D is unclear. In germline, CDR1 is SGHTA, CDR2 FQGNSA. This CDR3 is built from 13 residues. V dropped 6 bases and J dropped 3 bases, with 12 bases sitting between them. Here the CDR3 reads CASSAGPLYEQYF. CDR3 coding DNA: TGTGCCAGCAGTGCAGGCCCCCTCTACGAGCAGTACTTC.

V is TRBV6-1 and J is TRBJ1-6; the D gene is possibly TRBD1 (5 bases). CDR3 length equals 14 residues. Germline assignment: CDR1 MNHNS and CDR2 SASEGT. The V end was cut by 4 bases, the J end by 9 bases, with 13 bases between. The CDR3 DNA reads as TGTGCCAGCAGTGCGGGGGAAAGCAGTTCACCCCTCCACTTT. Translated, it gives CASSAGESSSPLHF.

The sample holds a few counts of this clonotype. This rearrangement joins TRBV7-2 to TRBJ2-5; no clear D. Looked up from germline, CDR1 is SGHTA and CDR2 is FQGNSA. Trimming pared 5 bases from V and 3 bases from J, leaving 13 bases between. The CDR3 sequence is 14 residues long. CDR3 protein: CASSPLGREETQYF. The CDR3 bases are TGTGCCAGCAGCCCCCTCGGTAGGGAAGAGACCCAGTACTTC.

V usage is TRBV28 and J usage is TRBJ2-7; maybe TRBD1 (6 bases). Germline CDR1 and CDR2: MDHEN and SYDVKM. The CDR3 consists of 13 residues. The V and J ends lost 1 base and 7 bases respectively, with 11 bases between them. CDR3 loop: CASSLYRANEQYF. The CDR3 DNA sequence: TGTGCCAGCAGTTTATACAGGGCCAATGAGCAGTACTTC.

The chain uses TRBV7-2 and TRBJ2-1; TRBD2 aligns across 8 bases. With 5 bases clipped from V and 7 bases from J, the junction kept 16 bases outside the gene matches. The CDR3 extends over 17 amino acids. CDR1 SGHTA and CDR2 FQGNSA come from the germline V gene. The DNA for the CDR3 is TGTGCCAGCAGCCCAGGAGGGGGGCGGGGGGCATTGAATGAGCAGTTCTTC. It yields the protein CASSPGGGRGALNEQFF.

The rearrangement links TRBV29-1 to TRBJ2-5, with D perhaps matching TRBD1 or TRBD2 (6 bases each). Germline values: CDR1 SQVTM, CDR2 ANQGSEA. This CDR3 comprises 13 residues. CDR3: CGGGGGRGETQYF. Written as DNA, the CDR3 is TGCGGAGGAGGAGGGGGGCGCGGGGAGACCCAGTACTTC. Filled out from reference TRBV29-1 and TRBJ2-5, the complete variable domain reads SAVISQKPSRDICQRGTSLTIQCQVDSQVTMMFWYRQQPGQSLTLIATANQGSEATYESGFVIDKFPISRPNLTFSTLTVSNMSPEDSSIYLCGGGGGRGETQYFGPGTRLLVL.

This clonotype has a handful of counts. V usage is TRBV9 and J usage is TRBJ2-5, with 10 nucleotides matching TRBD2. Germline V lookup: CDR1 SGDLS, CDR2 YYNGEE. This CDR3 is built from 16 residues. V lost 4 bases to trimming and J lost 1 base; unmatched junction nucleotides: 7. CDR3 in amino acids: CASSSQRGGIQETQYF. CDR3 nucleotides: TGTGCCAGCAGCTCACAGCGGGGGGGCATCCAAGAGACCCAGTACTTC. Together with reference TRBV9 and TRBJ2-5, the CDR3 gives the full variable domain: DSGVTQTPKHLITATGQRVTLRCSPRSGDLSVYWYQQSLDQGLQFLIQYYNGEERAKGNILERFSAQQFPDLHSELNLSSLELGDSALYFCASSSQRGGIQETQYFGPGTRLLVL.

The chain links TRBV7-2 to TRBJ1-2; 9 bases are a match to TRBD1. In germline, CDR1 is SGHTA, CDR2 FQGNSA. There are 14 residues in the CDR3. V was clipped by 5 bases and J by 7 bases; unmatched bases: 8. CDR3 bases: TGTGCCAGCAGCCAACAAGGGACAGGGAGTGGCTACACCTTC. Protein sequence: CASSQQGTGSGYTF.

This clonotype occurred many times. One end of the junction fails to match germline, which may point to a read error. V is TRBV28 and J is TRBJ2-1; D remains unclear. This CDR3 has 11 residues. The germline gives CDR1 MDHEN, CDR2 SYDVKM. The CDR3 DNA reads TGTGCCAGCAGGTTATACAATGAGCAGTTCTTC. Protein product: CASRLYNEQFF.

CDR3 bases: TGTGCCAGCAGGAAACGGCTCACAGGGGGCGAGACAGATACGCAGTATTTT. Translating it yields CASRKRLTGGETDTQYF. The gene calls are TRBV27 and TRBJ2-3, with 9 bases lining up with TRBD1. This CDR3 is built from 17 residues. Unmatched junction bases numbered 13, after V lost 6 bases and J lost 3 bases. From germline, CDR1 is MNHEY and CDR2 SMNVEV (reference sequence).

In its sample, this clonotype was seen many times. The chain employs TRBV27 and TRBJ2-1, with a weak D call TRBD2 (5 bases). Germline V CDR1 and CDR2: MNHEY, SMNVEV (reference sequence). The CDR3 is 13 residues long. Trimming pared 5 bases from V and 3 bases from J, leaving 8 bases between. CDR3 sequence: CASSPTSYNEQFF. Written as DNA, the CDR3 is TGTGCCAGCAGTCCCACTAGCTACAATGAGCAGTTCTTC.

The chain employs TRBV5-5 and TRBJ1-2, with 7 bases fitting TRBD1. Per the germline V gene, CDR1 is SGHKS and CDR2 is YYEKEE (reference sequence). The CDR3 totals 15 residues. V trimming: 4 bases; J trimming: 2 bases; junction bases outside the gene matches: 8. The CDR3 spells CASSPGGPFNYGYTF. CDR3 sequence (DNA): TGTGCCAGCAGCCCAGGGGGGCCCTTCAACTATGGCTACACCTTC.

This clonotype appeared many times. The chain joins TRBV6-5 to TRBJ1-2; 7 bases line up with TRBD1. CDR1 MNHEY and CDR2 SVGAGI come from the germline V gene. CDR3 length: 14 amino acids. J was trimmed by 2 bases and V by 4 bases; bases with no gene match: 4. The CDR3: CASSSTGRNYGYTF. The CDR3 nucleotides are TGTGCCAGCAGTTCGACAGGGAGAAACTATGGCTACACCTTC.

V gene TRBV6-5 combines with J gene TRBJ2-1; D is possibly TRBD1 or TRBD2 (5 bases each). V was clipped by 2 bases and J by 6 bases, with 11 bases between them. The CDR3 is made up of 14 amino acids. Germline CDR1 reads MNHEY; CDR2 reads SVGAGI. The CDR3 coding sequence is TGTGCCAGCAGTTACCTGGGACGGACCAATGAGCAGTTCTTC. It encodes CASSYLGRTNEQFF.

The chain links TRBV19 to TRBJ2-3; 11 bases fit TRBD2. The CDR3 extends over 14 amino acids. CDR1 LNHDA and CDR2 SQIVND come from the germline V gene (reference sequence). The junction had 4 bases not matched to a gene; V was cut back by 4 bases and J by 7 bases. The CDR3 coding sequence is TGTGCCAGTAGTAGGGCTAGCGGGGGGAATACGCAGTATTTT. Encoded protein: CASSRASGGNTQYF.

CDR3 coding DNA: TGTGCCAGCTCACCACAGGGGAATAAGGGAGAGACCCAGTACTTC. Protein: CASSPQGNKGETQYF. The V gene is TRBV18, the J gene TRBJ2-5, with D perhaps TRBD1 (5 bases). The CDR3 is 15 amino acids. The germline V gene encodes CDR1 KGHSH and CDR2 LQKENI. V lost 1 base, J lost 4 bases, and 13 bases lay in between.

This chain connects TRBV2 to TRBJ1-2, with no clear D. The CDR3 totals 13 residues. V shed 4 bases and J shed 4 bases, with 10 bases lying between them. Germline V CDR1 and CDR2: SNHLY, FYNNEI. CDR3 protein: CASSATASYGYTF. Written as DNA, the CDR3 is TGTGCCAGCAGTGCCACGGCCTCCTATGGCTACACCTTC.

The chain recombines TRBV27 with TRBJ1-2, with unresolved D. From germline, CDR1 is MNHEY and CDR2 SMNVEV (reference sequence). Trimming took off 4 bases at V and 7 bases at J, with 13 bases between the two ends. This CDR3 is 13 amino acids long. This CDR3 is CASSSAGKTGYTF. The CDR3 DNA sequence: TGTGCCAGCAGTTCGGCCGGAAAAACTGGCTACACCTTC.